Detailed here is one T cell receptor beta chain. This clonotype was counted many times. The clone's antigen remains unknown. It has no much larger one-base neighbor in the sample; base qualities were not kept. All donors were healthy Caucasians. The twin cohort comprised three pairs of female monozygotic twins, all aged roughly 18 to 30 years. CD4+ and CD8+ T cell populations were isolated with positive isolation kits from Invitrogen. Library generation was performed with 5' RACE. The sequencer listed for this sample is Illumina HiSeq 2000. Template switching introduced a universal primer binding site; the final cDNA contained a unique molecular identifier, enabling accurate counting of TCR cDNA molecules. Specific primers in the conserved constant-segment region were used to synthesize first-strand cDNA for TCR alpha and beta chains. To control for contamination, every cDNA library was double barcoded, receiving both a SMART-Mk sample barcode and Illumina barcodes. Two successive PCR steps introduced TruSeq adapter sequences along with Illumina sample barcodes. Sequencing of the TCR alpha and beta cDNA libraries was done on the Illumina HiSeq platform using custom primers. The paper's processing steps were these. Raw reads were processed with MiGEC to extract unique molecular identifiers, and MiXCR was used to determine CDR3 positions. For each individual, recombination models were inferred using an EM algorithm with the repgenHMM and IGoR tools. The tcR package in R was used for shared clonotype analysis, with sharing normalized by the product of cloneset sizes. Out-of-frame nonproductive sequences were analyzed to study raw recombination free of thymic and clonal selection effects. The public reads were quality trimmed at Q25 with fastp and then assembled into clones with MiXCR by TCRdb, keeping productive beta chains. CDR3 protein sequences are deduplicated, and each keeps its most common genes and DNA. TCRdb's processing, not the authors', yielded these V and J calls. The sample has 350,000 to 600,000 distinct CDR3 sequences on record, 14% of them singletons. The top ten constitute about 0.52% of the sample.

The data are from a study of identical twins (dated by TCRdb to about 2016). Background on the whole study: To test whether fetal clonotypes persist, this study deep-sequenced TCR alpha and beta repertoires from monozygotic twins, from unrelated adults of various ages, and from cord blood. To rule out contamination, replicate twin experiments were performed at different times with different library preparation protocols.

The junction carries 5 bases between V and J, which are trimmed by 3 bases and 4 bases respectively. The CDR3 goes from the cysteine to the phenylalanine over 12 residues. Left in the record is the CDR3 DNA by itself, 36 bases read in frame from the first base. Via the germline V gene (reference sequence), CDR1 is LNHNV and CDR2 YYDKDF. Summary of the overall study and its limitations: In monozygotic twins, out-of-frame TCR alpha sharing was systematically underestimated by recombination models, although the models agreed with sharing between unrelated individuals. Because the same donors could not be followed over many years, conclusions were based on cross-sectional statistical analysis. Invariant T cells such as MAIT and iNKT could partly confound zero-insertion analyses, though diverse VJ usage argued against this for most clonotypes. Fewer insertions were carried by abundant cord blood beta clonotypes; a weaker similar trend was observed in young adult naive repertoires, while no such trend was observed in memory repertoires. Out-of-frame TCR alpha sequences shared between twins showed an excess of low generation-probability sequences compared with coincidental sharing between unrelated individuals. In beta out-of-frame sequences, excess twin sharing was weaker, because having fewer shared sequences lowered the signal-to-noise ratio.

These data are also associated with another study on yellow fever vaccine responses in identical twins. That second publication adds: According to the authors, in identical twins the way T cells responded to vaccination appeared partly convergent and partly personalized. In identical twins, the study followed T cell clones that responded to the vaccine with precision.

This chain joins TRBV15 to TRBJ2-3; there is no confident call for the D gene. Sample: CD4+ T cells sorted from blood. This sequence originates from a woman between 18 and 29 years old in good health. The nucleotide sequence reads TGTGCCACCAGCAGGGCTTCAGATACGCAGTATTTT. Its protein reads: CATSRASDTQYF.